This record looks at one TCR beta chain sequence and its context. An end of the junction differs from the germline gene, which may be a read error. Using immunoSEQ multiplex PCR, the repertoire was profiled, and TCRdb retains in-frame clones only, with some absent. Here the sample spans approximately 70,000 clones, roughly 85% being singletons. This entry belongs to a study of blood T cell repertoires in COVID-19. Across the whole study: COVID-19 samples collected from the United States, Italy and Spain covered acute and convalescent phases.

Sequencing was performed on peripheral blood. This TCR came from a man aged 55 to 70 with active or convalescent COVID-19.

The CDR3 loop is CSASRENYGYTF. The CDR3 DNA reads as TGCAGCGCTAGTAGAGAGAACTATGGCTACACCTTC. The chain links TRBV20-1 to TRBJ1-2; D not certain. This CDR3 contains 12 residues. The germline gives CDR1 DFQATT, CDR2 SNEGSKA (reference sequence).